A selection of T cell receptor beta chains follows, all from one sample in a study of PD-1 blockade in classical Hodgkin lymphoma. Profiling relied on immunoSEQ multiplex PCR, and the TCRdb table lists in-frame clones only, not all of them. The table includes about 98,000 clones, 92% detected once. Sequenced here: peripheral blood mononuclear cells (PBMCs), sampled at baseline. Receptors were obtained from a human donor with classical Hodgkin lymphoma. The CDR3 runs from the conserved cysteine through the conserved F or W. The order of the fields is CDR3 protein, CDR3 DNA, V gene, J gene, D gene, CDR3 length, clone size. The D gene is left open where the match is weak. Size is stated for part of the rows, as once, few or many counts, or as a class when the clone is expanded.

CDR3aa: CASSPEEGPDYGYTF
CDR3nt: TGCGCCAGCAGCCCGGAGGAGGGGCCGGACTATGGCTACACCTTC
v_gene: TRBV5-1
j_gene: TRBJ1-2
d_gene: -
len: 15
abundance: -

CDR3aa: CASSFSVGGYEQYF
CDR3nt: TGTGCCAGCAGTTTCTCGGTAGGAGGCTACGAGCAGTACTTC
v_gene: TRBV27
j_gene: TRBJ2-7
d_gene: -
len: 14
abundance: -

CDR3aa: CASSLAGEGYNEQFF
CDR3nt: TGCGCCAGCAGCTTGGCTGGGGAGGGTTACAATGAGCAGTTCTTC
v_gene: TRBV5-1
j_gene: TRBJ2-1
d_gene: TRBD2
len: 15
abundance: -

CDR3aa: CASSREYSNQPQHF
CDR3nt: TGTGCCAGCAGCAGAGAGTATAGCAATCAGCCCCAGCATTTT
v_gene: TRBV9
j_gene: TRBJ1-5
d_gene: -
len: 14
abundance: -

CDR3aa: CASSFIGPSEPQHF
CDR3nt: TGTGCCAGCAGTTTTATTGGGCCTTCTGAGCCCCAGCATTTT
v_gene: TRBV28
j_gene: TRBJ1-5
d_gene: -
len: 14
abundance: -

CDR3aa: CASSLKGGRGTDTQYF
CDR3nt: TGTGCCAGCAGCTTAAAGGGAGGGCGTGGCACAGATACGCAGTATTTT
v_gene: TRBV7-2
j_gene: TRBJ2-3
d_gene: TRBD2
len: 16
abundance: -

CDR3aa: CASRSPSGRAYEQYF
CDR3nt: TGTGCCAGCAGATCGCCTAGCGGGAGGGCCTACGAGCAGTACTTC
v_gene: TRBV6-6
j_gene: TRBJ2-7
d_gene: TRBD2
len: 15
abundance: -

CDR3aa: CASTLQGFYTEAFF
CDR3nt: TGTGCCAGCACCCTACAGGGTTTTTACACTGAAGCTTTCTTT
v_gene: TRBV11-1
j_gene: TRBJ1-1
d_gene: -
len: 14
abundance: -

CDR3aa: CASSLSPPGSGANVLTF
CDR3nt: TGTGCCAGCAGTTTATCCCCTCCGGGCTCTGGGGCCAACGTCCTGACTTTC
v_gene: TRBV27
j_gene: TRBJ2-6
d_gene: -
len: 17
abundance: -

CDR3aa: CAISDPSAGELFF
CDR3nt: TGTGCCATCAGTGACCCCTCGGCCGGGGAGCTGTTTTTT
v_gene: TRBV10-3
j_gene: TRBJ2-2
d_gene: -
len: 13
abundance: -

CDR3aa: CASSLYRPAPGETQYF
CDR3nt: TGTGCCAGCAGCTTATATAGGCCAGCCCCTGGGGAGACCCAGTACTTC
v_gene: TRBV7-3
j_gene: TRBJ2-5
d_gene: -
len: 16
abundance: -

CDR3aa: CASSPNRGLATNEKLFF
CDR3nt: TGTGCCAGCAGCCCTAACAGGGGATTAGCAACTAATGAAAAACTGTTTTTT
v_gene: TRBV7-9
j_gene: TRBJ1-4
d_gene: TRBD1
len: 17
abundance: once

CDR3aa: CASSLGTSGANTGELFF
CDR3nt: TGCGCCAGCAGCTTGGGGACTAGCGGTGCGAACACCGGGGAGCTGTTTTTT
v_gene: TRBV5-1
j_gene: TRBJ2-2
d_gene: TRBD2
len: 17
abundance: -

CDR3aa: CAWSVGGNYEQYF
CDR3nt: TGTGCCTGGAGTGTAGGGGGAAACTACGAGCAGTACTTC
v_gene: TRBV30
j_gene: TRBJ2-7
d_gene: -
len: 13
abundance: -

CDR3aa: CSVGGFAPLEGQYF
CDR3nt: TGCAGCGTTGGAGGTTTTGCCCCTTTAGAGGGGCAGTACTTC
v_gene: TRBV29-1
j_gene: TRBJ2-7
d_gene: -
len: 14
abundance: -

CDR3aa: CASSPGPYRENSYEQYF
CDR3nt: TGTGCCAGCAGCCCGGGACCCTACAGGGAGAACTCCTACGAGCAGTACTTC
v_gene: TRBV7-9
j_gene: TRBJ2-7
d_gene: -
len: 17
abundance: -

CDR3aa: CASSLVGDGPTHTQYF
CDR3nt: TGTGCCAGCAGCTTAGTGGGAGACGGCCCCACACATACGCAGTATTTT
v_gene: TRBV13
j_gene: TRBJ2-3
d_gene: -
len: 16
abundance: -

CDR3aa: CASSPRTMPRDEQFF
CDR3nt: TGTGCCAGCAGCCCTCGGACCATGCCGAGGGATGAGCAGTTCTTC
v_gene: TRBV7-9
j_gene: TRBJ2-1
d_gene: -
len: 15
abundance: -

CDR3aa: CATLRQRIQRVTGELFF
CDR3nt: TGCGCCACACTACGACAGCGCATACAACGTGTCACCGGGGAGCTGTTTTTT
v_gene: TRBV10-2
j_gene: TRBJ2-2
d_gene: -
len: 17
abundance: -

CDR3aa: CASSGRGYQETQYF
CDR3nt: TGTGCCAGCAGCGGCCGTGGCTACCAAGAGACCCAGTACTTC
v_gene: TRBV5-6
j_gene: TRBJ2-5
d_gene: -
len: 14
abundance: -

CDR3aa: CASTTPGSLETQYF
CDR3nt: TGTGCCAGCACTACACCGGGGTCTTTAGAGACCCAGTACTTC
v_gene: TRBV25-1
j_gene: TRBJ2-5
d_gene: -
len: 14
abundance: -

CDR3aa: CASTTGQANYGYTF
CDR3nt: TGTGCCAGTACCACGGGACAGGCCAACTATGGCTACACCTTC
v_gene: TRBV19
j_gene: TRBJ1-2
d_gene: TRBD1
len: 14
abundance: -

CDR3aa: CASSEYRGPSDTQYF
CDR3nt: TGTGCCAGCAGTGAATACAGGGGGCCCTCGGATACGCAGTATTTT
v_gene: TRBV25-1
j_gene: TRBJ2-3
d_gene: TRBD1
len: 15
abundance: -

CDR3aa: CASSGTTGTGELFF
CDR3nt: TGTGCCAGCAGTGGCACTACAGGCACCGGGGAGCTGTTTTTT
v_gene: TRBV6-1
j_gene: TRBJ2-2
d_gene: -
len: 14
abundance: -

CDR3aa: CASSQGGAKGLSQPQHF
CDR3nt: TGCGCCAGCAGCCAAGGGGGAGCGAAAGGGCTGAGCCAGCCCCAGCATTTT
v_gene: TRBV4-1
j_gene: TRBJ1-5
d_gene: -
len: 17
abundance: -

CDR3aa: CASSEGGRGPYF
CDR3nt: TGTGCCAGCAGTGAAGGCGGGAGGGGACCGTATTTT
v_gene: TRBV2
j_gene: TRBJ2-3
d_gene: TRBD2
len: 12
abundance: -

CDR3aa: CASSLATGSAGEQYF
CDR3nt: TGTGCCAGCAGCTTAGCTACAGGGTCGGCAGGCGAGCAGTACTTC
v_gene: TRBV7-6
j_gene: TRBJ2-7
d_gene: -
len: 15
abundance: -

CDR3aa: CASSPGTSVFDEQFF
CDR3nt: TGTGCCAGCAGCCCCGGGACTAGCGTTTTTGATGAGCAGTTCTTC
v_gene: TRBV6-5
j_gene: TRBJ2-1
d_gene: TRBD2
len: 15
abundance: -

CDR3aa: CAWARQASERNTIYF
CDR3nt: TGTGCCTGGGCGAGACAGGCTAGTGAGAGAAACACCATATATTTT
v_gene: TRBV30
j_gene: TRBJ1-3
d_gene: -
len: 15
abundance: -

CDR3aa: CASSGQSYEQYF
CDR3nt: TGTGCCAGTAGTGGGCAGTCCTACGAGCAGTACTTC
v_gene: TRBV19
j_gene: TRBJ2-7
d_gene: -
len: 12
abundance: -

CDR3aa: CSAHLTTGTGGRVDTQYF
CDR3nt: TGCAGCGCGCACCTTACAACCGGGACAGGGGGGCGGGTAGATACGCAGTATTTT
v_gene: TRBV29-1
j_gene: TRBJ2-3
d_gene: TRBD1
len: 18
abundance: few

CDR3aa: CASHPPQNEKLFF
CDR3nt: TGTGCCAGCCACCCCCCGCAAAATGAAAAACTGTTTTTT
v_gene: TRBV28
j_gene: TRBJ1-4
d_gene: -
len: 13
abundance: -

CDR3aa: CASSVGRGTYNEQFF
CDR3nt: TGTGCCAGCAGTGTAGGACGGGGAACCTACAATGAGCAGTTCTTC
v_gene: TRBV2
j_gene: TRBJ2-1
d_gene: -
len: 15
abundance: -

CDR3aa: CASSPGLAGHNNEQFF
CDR3nt: TGCGCCAGCAGCCCAGGACTAGCGGGACATAACAATGAGCAGTTCTTC
v_gene: TRBV5-1
j_gene: TRBJ2-1
d_gene: TRBD2
len: 16
abundance: -

CDR3aa: CAIRQDSEGAEAFF
CDR3nt: TGTGCCATCAGACAGGACTCCGAAGGCGCTGAAGCTTTCTTT
v_gene: TRBV10-3
j_gene: TRBJ1-1
d_gene: -
len: 14
abundance: -

CDR3aa: CASSLRPLGYGYTF
CDR3nt: TGTGCCAGCAGCTTGCGGCCATTAGGCTATGGCTACACCTTC
v_gene: TRBV5-4
j_gene: TRBJ1-2
d_gene: -
len: 14
abundance: -

CDR3aa: CASSPGQGHEKLFF
CDR3nt: TGTGCCAGCAGCCCGGGACAGGGCCATGAAAAACTGTTTTTT
v_gene: TRBV9
j_gene: TRBJ1-4
d_gene: TRBD1
len: 14
abundance: -

CDR3aa: CASSMVRGWQYF
CDR3nt: TGTGCCAGTAGTATGGTCAGGGGCTGGCAGTACTTC
v_gene: TRBV19
j_gene: TRBJ2-7
d_gene: -
len: 12
abundance: -

CDR3aa: CASSGTAVYGYTF
CDR3nt: TGTGCCAGCAGTGGGACGGCGGTCTATGGCTACACCTTC
v_gene: TRBV6-1
j_gene: TRBJ1-2
d_gene: -
len: 13
abundance: -

CDR3aa: CASSSDRGGRETQYF
CDR3nt: TGTGCCAGCAGCTCTGATCGTGGGGGGCGCGAGACCCAGTACTTC
v_gene: TRBV11-1
j_gene: TRBJ2-5
d_gene: -
len: 15
abundance: -

CDR3aa: CASGLGTGISLSEQYF
CDR3nt: TGTGCTAGTGGTTTGGGGACAGGAATTAGCCTCTCCGAGCAGTACTTC
v_gene: TRBV12-5
j_gene: TRBJ2-7
d_gene: TRBD1
len: 16
abundance: -

CDR3aa: CASSFNPNQPQHF
CDR3nt: TGTGCCAGCAGCTTCAACCCCAATCAGCCCCAGCATTTT
v_gene: TRBV11-2
j_gene: TRBJ1-5
d_gene: -
len: 13
abundance: once

CDR3aa: CASSISRRDTGELFF
CDR3nt: TGTGCCAGTAGTATATCTAGACGGGACACCGGGGAGCTGTTTTTT
v_gene: TRBV19
j_gene: TRBJ2-2
d_gene: -
len: 15
abundance: -

CDR3aa: CASSAGAHTEAFF
CDR3nt: TGTGCCAGCAGCGCCGGGGCACACACTGAAGCTTTCTTT
v_gene: TRBV9
j_gene: TRBJ1-1
d_gene: -
len: 13
abundance: -

CDR3aa: CASSQEGIYNEQFF
CDR3nt: TGCGCCAGCAGCCAAGAAGGGATTTACAATGAGCAGTTCTTC
v_gene: TRBV4-1
j_gene: TRBJ2-1
d_gene: -
len: 14
abundance: -

CDR3aa: CASSREVSDEQYF
CDR3nt: TGTGCTAGCAGCCGCGAGGTCTCCGACGAGCAGTACTTC
v_gene: TRBV7-7
j_gene: TRBJ2-7
d_gene: -
len: 13
abundance: -

CDR3aa: CASSEILPDNEQFF
CDR3nt: TGTGCCAGCAGTGAAATACTGCCAGACAATGAGCAGTTCTTC
v_gene: TRBV6-1
j_gene: TRBJ2-1
d_gene: -
len: 14
abundance: once

CDR3aa: CASSNQGAVEQYF
CDR3nt: TGTGCCAGTAGTAATCAGGGGGCGGTTGAGCAGTACTTC
v_gene: TRBV19
j_gene: TRBJ2-7
d_gene: TRBD1
len: 13
abundance: -

CDR3aa: CSVGQGNTEAFF
CDR3nt: TGCAGCGTTGGACAGGGGAACACTGAAGCTTTCTTT
v_gene: TRBV29-1
j_gene: TRBJ1-1
d_gene: TRBD1
len: 12
abundance: -

CDR3aa: CASSRNRVGGQPQHF
CDR3nt: TGTGCCAGCAGCCGAAACAGGGTTGGAGGTCAGCCCCAGCATTTT
v_gene: TRBV7-8
j_gene: TRBJ1-5
d_gene: -
len: 15
abundance: -

CDR3aa: CASRQGRVAFF
CDR3nt: TGTGCCAGCAGGCAAGGGCGGGTTGCTTTCTTT
v_gene: TRBV6-6
j_gene: TRBJ1-1
d_gene: -
len: 11
abundance: -

CDR3aa: CASSSRTEAYEQYF
CDR3nt: TGTGCCAGTAGTTCGCGCACGGAGGCCTACGAGCAGTACTTC
v_gene: TRBV19
j_gene: TRBJ2-7
d_gene: -
len: 14
abundance: -

CDR3aa: CASSEESLGRNYEQYF
CDR3nt: TGTGCCAGCAGTGAAGAATCTCTTGGCCGTAATTACGAGCAGTACTTC
v_gene: TRBV6-1
j_gene: TRBJ2-7
d_gene: -
len: 16
abundance: -

CDR3aa: CSVAGQGLYEQYF
CDR3nt: TGCAGCGTAGCGGGACAGGGACTTTACGAGCAGTACTTC
v_gene: TRBV29-1
j_gene: TRBJ2-7
d_gene: TRBD1
len: 13
abundance: -

CDR3aa: CAWSVRPTNTEAFF
CDR3nt: TGTGCCTGGAGTGTTCGCCCAACGAACACTGAAGCTTTCTTT
v_gene: TRBV30
j_gene: TRBJ1-1
d_gene: -
len: 14
abundance: -

CDR3aa: CASMGHPWVGGTDTQYF
CDR3nt: TGTGCCAGCATGGGGCACCCTTGGGTGGGCGGCACAGATACGCAGTATTTT
v_gene: TRBV28
j_gene: TRBJ2-3
d_gene: -
len: 17
abundance: -

CDR3aa: CSVVAGTSGYNEQFF
CDR3nt: TGCAGCGTTGTAGCCGGGACTAGCGGGTACAATGAGCAGTTCTTC
v_gene: TRBV29-1
j_gene: TRBJ2-1
d_gene: TRBD2
len: 15
abundance: -

CDR3aa: CASSLAGRVREQFF
CDR3nt: TGTGCCAGCAGCTTAGCCGGGAGAGTCCGCGAGCAGTTCTTC
v_gene: TRBV7-8
j_gene: TRBJ2-1
d_gene: -
len: 14
abundance: -

CDR3aa: CASSLRTLSYEQYF
CDR3nt: TGTGCCAGCAGTTTAAGGACCCTTTCCTACGAGCAGTACTTC
v_gene: TRBV27
j_gene: TRBJ2-7
d_gene: -
len: 14
abundance: once